The clone carrying this TCR beta chain was observed a few times. This CDR3 spans 15 amino acids. With 4 bases removed from V and 1 base from J, the gap between germline ends came to 11 bases. Germline lookup yields CDR1 ENHRY and CDR2 SYGVKD. This sample was taken from a study of blood T cell repertoires in COVID-19. Background on the study: Collection of acute and convalescent COVID-19 samples took place in the United States, Italy and Spain.

The assay was immunoSEQ multiplex PCR, and TCRdb's table has in-frame clones only and misses some. The profile shows 200,000 to 250,000 clones, approximately 85% of them singletons. This chain uses TRBV10-3 with TRBJ2-1, with D tentatively TRBD2 (5 bases). This TCR came from a woman in her 70s with COVID-19, enrolled during active disease. The specimen was peripheral blood. CDR3 nucleotides: TGTGCCATCAGTGTAGGGCGAGGGTCCTACAATGAGCAGTTCTTC. Amino acids: CAISVGRGSYNEQFF.